Listed below are T cell receptor beta chains from one sample, sequenced in a study of regulatory T cells in long-lasting Graves disease. TCRdb independently ran MiXCR on the multiplex PCR reads; one entry per CDR3 protein. The table lists about half a million distinct CDR3 sequences, less than 25% of them singletons. The material was peripheral blood mononuclear cells (PBMCs), obtained when the disease was refractory, from a patient treated with antithyroid drugs. These receptors all stem from a female donor with Graves disease. Both conserved end residues are part of each CDR3. The order of the fields is clone size, V gene, J gene, D gene, CDR3 protein, CDR3 DNA. The D gene is left open where the match is weak. Not all rows give a size; the values are once, few, many and, for expanded clones, a class.

many	TRBV7-8	TRBJ2-5	-	CASSLDSRGQETQYF	TGTGCCAGCAGCTTAGATTCCAGGGGCCAAGAGACCCAGTACTTC
-	TRBV20-1	TRBJ1-6	TRBD1	CSAPGTGWPLHF	TGCAGTGCCCCCGGGACAGGTTGGCCCCTCCACTTT
-	TRBV29-1	TRBJ2-7	-	CSVVHNSCEQYF	TGCAGCGTTGTGCACAACTCCTGCGAGCAGTACTTC
-	TRBV9	TRBJ2-1	TRBD2	CASSVGLAGPRPSYNEQFF	TGTGCCAGCAGCGTAGGACTAGCGGGCCCCAGGCCCTCCTACAATGAGCAGTTCTTC
many	TRBV7-9	TRBJ1-1	-	CASSLWGLDLNTEAFF	TGTGCCAGCAGCTTATGGGGGCTCGACTTGAACACTGAAGCTTTCTTT
many	TRBV11-2	TRBJ2-5	-	CASSLDRQEETQYF	TGTGCCAGCAGCTTAGATCGGCAGGAAGAGACCCAGTACTTC
many	TRBV28	TRBJ2-4	-	CASSVQAGAKNIQYF	TGTGCCAGCAGTGTCCAGGCGGGAGCCAAAAACATTCAGTACTTC
few	TRBV28	TRBJ2-2	-	CASSLWAGTGELFF	TGTGCCAGCAGTTTATGGGCGGGGACCGGGGAGCTGTTTTTT
many	TRBV7-3	TRBJ1-2	-	CASSLSQKDGYTF	TGTGCCAGCAGCTTATCACAGAAGGATGGCTACACCTTC
few	TRBV19	TRBJ1-4	-	CASGASEKLFF	TGTGCCAGTGGGGCTAGTGAAAAACTGTTTTTT
-	TRBV20-1	TRBJ2-7	-	CSARDPRGPPTYEQYF	TGCAGTGCTAGAGATCCCAGGGGACCCCCAACCTACGAGCAGTACTTC
-	TRBV7-6	TRBJ2-7	-	CASSLELGQPYEQYF	TGTGCCAGCAGCTTAGAACTGGGACAACCCTACGAGCAGTACTTC
-	TRBV5-1	TRBJ2-7	-	CASSSPTQFYEQYF	TGCGCCAGCAGCTCACCGACACAATTCTACGAGCAGTACTTC
-	TRBV19	TRBJ1-1	-	CASMGSHSEAFF	TGTGCCAGCATGGGTTCGCATTCTGAAGCTTTCTTT
-	TRBV14	TRBJ2-6	TRBD2	CASSQLPWEGSGANVLTF	TGTGCCAGCAGCCAGCTACCCTGGGAGGGCTCTGGGGCCAACGTCCTGACTTTC
-	TRBV7-2	TRBJ2-7	TRBD1	CASSGGTGRAYEQYF	TGTGCCAGCAGCGGGGGGACAGGCCGCGCCTACGAGCAGTACTTC
many	TRBV28	TRBJ1-2	TRBD1	CASKGWGQGYGYTF	TGTGCCAGCAAAGGCTGGGGACAGGGATATGGCTACACCTTC
many	TRBV6-1	TRBJ2-2	-	CASQSGHSNTGELFF	TGTGCCAGCCAGTCAGGACACTCGAACACCGGGGAGCTGTTTTTT
once	TRBV2	TRBJ1-3	-	CASKLNSGNTIYF	TGTGCCAGCAAACTAAACTCTGGAAACACCATATATTTT
many	TRBV6-2/TRBV6-3	TRBJ2-7	TRBD2	CASSYETSGPEQYF	TGTGCCAGCAGTTACGAGACTAGCGGGCCCGAGCAGTACTTC
many	TRBV12-3/TRBV12-4	TRBJ2-7	-	CASSFGPGGSYEQYF	TGTGCCAGCAGTTTTGGGCCCGGGGGCTCCTACGAGCAGTACTTC
once	TRBV14	TRBJ1-4	-	CASSQAPDEKLFF	TGTGCCAGCAGCCAAGCCCCAGATGAAAAACTGTTTTTT
few	TRBV19	TRBJ1-2	-	CATEGQSYGYTF	TGTGCCACCGAGGGGCAGTCTTATGGCTACACCTTC
many	TRBV6-1	TRBJ2-7	-	CASTAGVSSYEQYF	TGTGCCAGCACCGCGGGCGTCAGCTCCTACGAGCAGTACTTC
-	TRBV27	TRBJ2-5	-	CAGRGAGPGNQETQYF	TGTGCCGGCAGAGGGGCGGGACCCGGGAATCAAGAGACCCAGTACTTC
once	TRBV28	TRBJ1-2	TRBD1	CASRMPGTGYYGYTF	TGTGCCAGCAGAATGCCCGGGACAGGGTACTATGGCTACACCTTC
-	TRBV5-1	TRBJ2-2	TRBD1	CASTRDRDAGELFF	TGCGCCAGCACTCGGGACAGGGATGCCGGGGAGCTGTTTTTT
many	TRBV10-3	TRBJ1-1	-	CAIKGNTEAFF	TGTGCCATCAAGGGTAACACTGAAGCTTTCTTT
-	TRBV7-2	TRBJ2-3	TRBD2	CASRPPGTSAQYF	TGTGCCAGCAGGCCTCCCGGGACTAGCGCGCAGTATTTT
many	TRBV6-5	TRBJ2-2	-	CASSFGSTGELFF	TGTGCCAGCAGTTTCGGCAGCACCGGGGAGCTGTTTTTT
-	TRBV20-1	TRBJ1-3	-	CSAPLGSGNTIYF	TGCAGTGCTCCCCTCGGGAGTGGAAACACCATATATTTT
few	TRBV7-9	TRBJ2-7	-	CASSRYWTYEQYF	TGTGCCAGCAGCCGGTATTGGACGTACGAGCAGTACTTC
-	TRBV12-3/TRBV12-4	TRBJ2-3	-	CASSLVSVDTQYF	TGTGCCAGCAGTTTAGTGTCGGTAGATACGCAGTATTTT
many	TRBV28	TRBJ1-4	-	CASSLEESSNEKLFF	TGTGCCAGCAGTTTAGAAGAGTCCAGCAATGAAAAACTGTTTTTT
few	TRBV5-6	TRBJ1-1	-	CASSLPPGPTNTEAFF	TGTGCCAGCAGCTTGCCACCGGGACCGACGAACACTGAAGCTTTCTTT
few	TRBV7-8	TRBJ2-1	-	CASSHQGRYNEQFF	TGTGCCAGCAGCCACCAGGGGAGATACAATGAGCAGTTCTTC
many	TRBV28	TRBJ1-4	-	CASSLYIEKLFF	TGTGCCAGCAGTTTATATATTGAAAAACTGTTTTTT
-	TRBV7-9	TRBJ2-1	TRBD2	CASSLDLAGGLGEQFF	TGTGCCAGCAGCCTCGATCTAGCGGGGGGGCTAGGTGAGCAGTTCTTC
few	TRBV7-9	TRBJ1-1	TRBD1	CASSATGDTEAFF	TGTGCCAGCAGCGCTACAGGGGACACTGAAGCTTTCTTT
many	TRBV12-3/TRBV12-4	TRBJ1-1	-	CASSFGQSTEAFF	TGTGCCAGCAGTTTCGGTCAGTCCACTGAAGCTTTCTTT
many	TRBV7-6	TRBJ1-6	-	CASSLGPSSPLHF	TGTGCCAGCAGCCTGGGTCCTAGCTCACCCCTCCACTTT
many	TRBV28	TRBJ1-5	-	CASSPRRVYSNQPQHF	TGTGCCAGCAGTCCCCGCAGAGTATATAGCAATCAGCCCCAGCATTTT
-	TRBV6-2/TRBV6-3	TRBJ1-1	TRBD1	CASTEQGNTEAFF	TGTGCCAGCACCGAACAGGGGAATACTGAAGCTTTCTTT
many	TRBV2	TRBJ1-3	-	CASSLQGRDTIYF	TGTGCCAGCAGCCTCCAGGGGAGGGACACCATATATTTT
-	TRBV11-2	TRBJ1-3	TRBD1	CASSPLQGAVSGNTIYF	TGTGCCAGCAGCCCACTACAGGGGGCCGTCTCTGGAAACACCATATATTTT
many	TRBV28	TRBJ1-2	-	CASSPSPKRVPNNYGYTF	TGTGCCAGCAGTCCATCTCCTAAACGGGTCCCTAATAACTATGGCTACACCTTC
many	TRBV7-8	TRBJ1-5	-	CASSSLYSRNQPQHF	TGTGCCAGCAGTTCCTTGTACAGTCGTAATCAGCCCCAGCATTTT
many	TRBV7-9	TRBJ1-2	TRBD1	CASSPGQHYGYTF	TGTGCCAGCAGCCCGGGACAGCACTATGGCTACACCTTC
many	TRBV6-5	TRBJ1-1	-	CASSYAGDGKAFF	TGTGCCAGCAGTTACGCTGGGGACGGAAAAGCTTTCTTT
-	TRBV29-1	TRBJ1-1	-	CSVLQGGGTEAFF	TGCAGCGTTCTACAGGGAGGGGGCACTGAAGCTTTCTTT
many	TRBV28	TRBJ2-5	-	CASSGTGVQETQYF	TGTGCCAGCTCTGGGACGGGGGTACAAGAGACCCAGTACTTC